These 22 T cell receptor beta chains came from one sample sequenced in a study of T cells after somatic rescue of genetic block. Some clones are missing from TCRdb's copy, which holds only in-frame ones; the method was immunoSEQ multiplex PCR. In the table there are 45,000 to 70,000 clones, roughly 96% of which are singletons. Sequencing was done on a sample of peripheral blood mononuclear cells (PBMCs). These receptors originate from a child less than two years old.

This clone appeared a single time. The V and J genes are TRBV27 and TRBJ2-7; TRBD2 agrees at 12 bases. The CDR3 covers 15 residues. After removal of 5 bases from V and 6 bases from J, the junction contained 8 bases not matched to a gene. Germline values: CDR1 MNHEY, CDR2 SMNVEV (reference sequence). CDR3 nucleotide sequence: TGTGCCAGCAGTGGCACTAGCGGGAGGAACGGCGAGCAGTACTTC. This gives the protein CASSGTSGRNGEQYF.

The rearrangement joins TRBV27 to TRBJ1-2; unclear D gene. The CDR3 covers 13 residues. The germline V gene encodes CDR1 MNHEY and CDR2 SMNVEV (reference sequence). Trimming shortened V by 3 bases and J by 2 bases, and 7 bases separated the two germline ends. CDR3 residues: CASSFSRNYGYTF. CDR3 coding DNA: TGTGCCAGCAGTTTTAGCAGGAACTATGGCTACACCTTC.

CDR3 protein: CASSPGAREGTEAFF. The CDR3, as DNA: TGTGCCAGCAGCCCCGGGGCTCGTGAGGGCACTGAAGCTTTCTTT. The chain combines TRBV28 with TRBJ1-1, with a tentative D call TRBD1 (5 bases). The CDR3 extends over 15 amino acids. The germline CDR1 and CDR2 sequences are MDHEN and SYDVKM. V was pared by 6 bases and J by 4 bases, with 18 bases between.

The gene calls are TRBV7-2 and TRBJ2-7, with TRBD2 matching 10 bases. V gave up 5 bases and J gave up 6 bases; unmatched junction bases: 13. From germline, CDR1 is SGHTA and CDR2 FQGNSA. The CDR3 runs to 16 residues. The CDR3 DNA reads as TGTGCCAGCAGCCCCCTTTTAGTAGCGGGAGGCGGCGAGCAGTACTTC. The encoded protein is CASSPLLVAGGGEQYF.

The chain has TRBV5-1 and TRBJ1-1, with D perhaps matching TRBD1 (6 bases). This CDR3 is 15 amino acids long. Germline V gene sequence: CDR1 SGHRS, CDR2 YFSETQ. Trimming removed 0 bases from V and 1 base from J, with 10 bases in between. The CDR3 nucleotides are TGCGCCAGCAGCTTGGGGGCGACAGGGAACACTGAAGCTTTCTTT. Its translation: CASSLGATGNTEAFF.

The chain combines TRBV5-1 with TRBJ2-1; TRBD2 aligns across 7 bases. The CDR3 is 17 residues long. Germline trimming cut 0 bases from V and 4 bases from J; bases unmatched to any gene: 10. The germline V gene encodes CDR1 SGHRS and CDR2 YFSETQ. CDR3 sequence: CASSLGWEAGNYNEQFF. The CDR3 region has the DNA TGCGCCAGCAGCTTGGGGTGGGAAGCGGGGAATTACAATGAGCAGTTCTTC.

With regard to this clone: This CDR3 is also generated by other DNA sequences in the sample. The V call is TRBV6-5, the J call TRBJ2-7; 11 nucleotides line up with TRBD2. The CDR3 has 15 residues. With 0 bases clipped from V and 4 bases from J, the junction kept 2 bases outside the gene matches. Germline-derived CDR1 and CDR2 are MNHEY and SVGAGI. Here the CDR3 DNA reads TGTGCCAGCAGTTACTCAACTAGCGGGAGATACGAGCAGTACTTC. Translation gives CASSYSTSGRYEQYF.

CDR3 loop: CASSQRTGYEQYF. The CDR3 nucleotides read TGTGCCAGCAGCCAAAGGACAGGGTACGAGCAGTACTTC. V is TRBV14 and J is TRBJ2-7, with 8 positions matching TRBD1. The V segment lost 2 bases and the J segment 4 bases; nucleotides outside the gene matches: 1. Germline-derived CDR1 and CDR2 are SGHDN and FVKESK. The CDR3 spans 13 residues.

The chain combines TRBV2 with TRBJ1-1; weak D call: TRBD1 (5 bases). The CDR3 length is 14 residues. In germline, CDR1 is SNHLY, CDR2 FYNNEI. Trimming pared 6 bases from V and 1 base from J, leaving 12 bases between. For the CDR3, the DNA is TGTGCCAGCAGCCCCGGGACCGCGAACACTGAAGCTTTCTTT. Residues: CASSPGTANTEAFF.

The chain joins TRBV27 to TRBJ1-4, with D perhaps TRBD1 (5 bases). The V gene's germline CDR1 is MNHEY and CDR2 SMNVEV (reference sequence). Trimming took off 6 bases at V and 4 bases at J, with 9 bases between the two ends. This CDR3 spans 13 amino acids. CDR3: CASSRDCNEKLFF. CDR3 nucleotides: TGTGCCAGCAGCCGGGACTGTAATGAAAAACTGTTTTTT.

This chain links TRBV7-2 with TRBJ2-5; TRBD2 matches 14 bases. Germline CDR1 SGHTA, CDR2 FQGNSA. This CDR3 region has 15 residues. J lost 5 bases, V lost 5 bases, and 4 bases had no gene match. CDR3: CASSRGLAGVETQYF. The CDR3, as DNA: TGTGCCAGCAGCCGGGGACTAGCGGGAGTGGAGACCCAGTACTTC.

The genes are TRBV5-6 and TRBJ2-3; 7 bases fit TRBD2. V shed 1 base, J shed 2 bases, and the junction held 7 bases outside the gene matches. The germline gives CDR1 SGHDT, CDR2 YYEEEE. This CDR3 is built from 16 residues. CDR3 coding DNA: TGTGCCAGCAGCTTGTTGCGGGAGTCCCTCACAGATACGCAGTATTTT. The encoded protein is CASSLLRESLTDTQYF.

The V gene is TRBV4-1, the J gene TRBJ2-2; tentatively, D is TRBD1 (6 bases). The V gene lost 4 bases and the J gene lost 5 bases, with 8 bases spanning the gap. The CDR3 extends over 13 amino acids. Germline loops: CDR1 MGHRA, CDR2 YSYEKL. The CDR3 region is CASSRQGTGELFF. The CDR3 DNA reads TGCGCCAGCAGCCGTCAGGGGACCGGGGAGCTGTTTTTT.

The chain combines TRBV11-2 with TRBJ2-7, with TRBD2 identical over 14 bases. V was clipped by 5 bases and J by 5 bases; unmatched bases: 14. Germline CDR1 is SGHAT and CDR2 is FQNNGV. CDR3 length: 18 amino acids. CDR3 sequence reads: CASSPTGLAGAPRNEQYF. CDR3 nucleotides: TGTGCCAGCAGCCCCACGGGACTAGCGGGAGCTCCTCGGAACGAGCAGTACTTC.

The V and J genes are TRBV29-1 and TRBJ2-2; D is ambiguous. Germline CDR1 is SQVTM and CDR2 is ANQGSEA. Between the trimmed V and J ends, which lost 4 bases and 4 bases, there was a span of 7 bases. The CDR3 covers 12 residues. The CDR3 spells CSVAGSTGELFF. The CDR3 region has the DNA TGCAGCGTTGCAGGCTCCACCGGGGAGCTGTTTTTT.

The chain uses TRBV7-2 and TRBJ1-1; no definite D call. CDR3 length equals 13 residues. Trimming removed 5 bases from V and 1 base from J, with 8 bases in between. From germline, CDR1 is SGHTA and CDR2 FQGNSA. The CDR3 DNA is TGTGCCAGCAGCGCACAGCCGAACACTGAAGCTTTCTTT. Its translation is CASSAQPNTEAFF. The entire variable domain, with the rest obtained from reference TRBV7-2 and TRBJ1-1, is as follows: GAGVSQSPSNKVTEKGKDVELRCDPISGHTALYWYRQSLGQGLEFLIYFQGNSAPDKSGLPSDRFSAERTGGSVSTLTIQRTQQEDSAVYLCASSAQPNTEAFFGQGTRLTVV.

This rearrangement joins TRBV4-1 to TRBJ2-7, with 10 bases lining up with TRBD2. Per germline, CDR1 MGHRA and CDR2 YSYEKL. The CDR3 length is 15 residues. Trimming at V came to 0 bases and at J to 4 bases, leaving 3 bases not matched to a gene. In nucleotides, the CDR3 is TGCGCCAGCAGCCAAGATAGCGGGAGGATATACGAGCAGTACTTC. Its translation: CASSQDSGRIYEQYF.

This clone was observed once. The CDR3 sequence is CASSEASSGRRAQYF. In DNA form, the CDR3 reads TGTGCCAGCAGTGAAGCGTCTAGCGGGAGGCGGGCGCAGTATTTT. V gene TRBV6-1 combines with J gene TRBJ2-3; 11 bases agree with TRBD2. This CDR3 has 15 residues. The germline CDR1 and CDR2 sequences are MNHNS and SASEGT. The ends lost 0 bases at V and 10 bases at J; junction bases unmatched: 6.

The chain employs TRBV19 and TRBJ2-3; D possibly corresponds to TRBD2 (6 bases). Germline V gene data show CDR1 as LNHDA and CDR2 as SQIVND (reference sequence). Trimming stripped 2 bases from V and 2 bases from J, with 20 bases between. The CDR3 sequence is 18 residues long. CDR3 nucleotides: TGTGCCAGTAGTATACCCTTCGTGGGGGGAATTACCACAGATACGCAGTATTTT. Translated, it gives CASSIPFVGGITTDTQYF.

The J gene is TRBJ1-2, the V gene TRBV10-1; no reliable D call. With 0 bases removed from V and 8 bases from J, the gap between germline ends came to 7 bases. CDR1 WNHNN and CDR2 SYGVQD come from the germline V gene (reference sequence). There are 12 residues in the CDR3. For the CDR3, the DNA is TGCGCCAGCAGTGAGTCGCTCGGGGGCTACACCTTC. It codes for CASSESLGGYTF.

This chain connects TRBV5-1 to TRBJ2-3; TRBD2 aligns across 12 bases. The CDR3 has 15 residues. V was clipped by 4 bases and J by 4 bases; unmatched bases: 4. Germline V CDR1 and CDR2: SGHRS, YFSETQ. In DNA, the CDR3 is TGCGCCAGCAGCAGACTAGCGGGAGTTGCAGATACGCAGTATTTT. Protein: CASSRLAGVADTQYF.

The chain is built from TRBV5-1 and TRBJ1-2, with TRBD1 as a possible D gene (5 bases). Trimming took off 1 base at V and 0 bases at J, with 7 bases between the two ends. Per the germline V gene, CDR1 is SGHRS and CDR2 is YFSETQ. The CDR3 sequence is 14 residues long. This CDR3 is CASSLPGANYGYTF. The CDR3 DNA is TGCGCCAGCAGCTTGCCGGGGGCTAACTATGGCTACACCTTC.